This is a list of T cell receptor beta chains from one sample in a study of blood T cell repertoires in COVID-19. The assay was immunoSEQ multiplex PCR, and TCRdb's table has in-frame clones only and misses some. This table has 150,000 to 200,000 clones, approximately 84% appearing once. The sequencing sample was made of peripheral blood. These receptors were obtained from a human donor with acute or convalescent COVID-19. The donor label of this sample is uncertain. CDR3s include the opening cysteine and the closing phenylalanine or tryptophan. The D gene is left open where the match is weak. Clone size is given for some rows only: seen once, a few or many times, or a class if the clone is expanded.

clone_size: NA; d_call: TRBD2; v_call: TRBV5-4; j_call: TRBJ2-1; cdr3_aa: CASSPTTGGSYNEQFF; cdr3_nt: TGTGCCAGCAGCCCTACTACGGGGGGGTCCTACAATGAGCAGTTCTTC
clone_size: NA; d_call: NA; v_call: TRBV5-8; j_call: TRBJ2-2; cdr3_aa: CASSLGGTLTGELFF; cdr3_nt: TGTGCCAGCAGCTTGGGTGGGACACTCACCGGGGAGCTGTTTTTT
clone_size: once; d_call: NA; v_call: TRBV6-5; j_call: TRBJ2-7; cdr3_aa: CASSYETGRGEQYF; cdr3_nt: TGTGCCAGCAGTTACGAGACAGGACGCGGCGAGCAGTACTTC
clone_size: many; d_call: TRBD1; v_call: TRBV28; j_call: TRBJ1-5; cdr3_aa: CASSYGQGNSNQPQHF; cdr3_nt: TGTGCCAGCAGTTACGGACAGGGGAACAGCAATCAGCCCCAGCATTTT
clone_size: NA; d_call: NA; v_call: TRBV25-1; j_call: TRBJ1-2; cdr3_aa: CASMGLLDYGYTF; cdr3_nt: TGTGCCAGCATGGGACTTTTAGACTATGGCTACACCTTC
clone_size: NA; d_call: NA; v_call: TRBV18; j_call: TRBJ1-5; cdr3_aa: CASSPNRNQPQHF; cdr3_nt: TGTGCCAGCTCACCTAATCGCAATCAGCCCCAGCATTTT
clone_size: NA; d_call: NA; v_call: TRBV30; j_call: TRBJ2-3; cdr3_aa: CAWTLRGPGGDTQYF; cdr3_nt: TGTGCCTGGACCCTGAGGGGCCCAGGGGGGGATACGCAGTATTTT
clone_size: NA; d_call: TRBD1; v_call: TRBV28; j_call: TRBJ1-5; cdr3_aa: CASSIQWTGANQPQHF; cdr3_nt: TGTGCCAGCAGTATCCAATGGACAGGGGCTAATCAGCCCCAGCATTTT
clone_size: NA; d_call: NA; v_call: TRBV5-1; j_call: TRBJ2-3; cdr3_aa: CASSLGGKRSTDTQYF; cdr3_nt: TGCGCCAGCAGCTTGGGGGGCAAGCGCAGCACAGATACGCAGTATTTT
clone_size: NA; d_call: NA; v_call: TRBV30; j_call: TRBJ1-3; cdr3_aa: CATPLSGNTIYF; cdr3_nt: TGTGCCACCCCTCTATCTGGAAACACCATATATTTT
clone_size: NA; d_call: NA; v_call: TRBV28; j_call: TRBJ2-1; cdr3_aa: CASGLVVGSSYNEQFF; cdr3_nt: TGTGCCAGCGGCCTGGTGGTCGGGAGCTCCTACAATGAGCAGTTCTTC
clone_size: NA; d_call: TRBD1; v_call: TRBV6-2/TRBV6-3; j_call: TRBJ1-3; cdr3_aa: CASSTEDRGTGNTIYF; cdr3_nt: TGTGCCAGCAGTACTGAGGACAGGGGAACTGGAAACACCATATATTTT
clone_size: NA; d_call: TRBD2; v_call: TRBV20-1; j_call: TRBJ2-3; cdr3_aa: CSASSQRTSGPSTDTQYF; cdr3_nt: TGCAGTGCTAGTTCACAAAGGACTAGCGGGCCCAGCACAGATACGCAGTATTTT
clone_size: NA; d_call: TRBD2; v_call: TRBV5-5; j_call: TRBJ2-1; cdr3_aa: CASRHPAGGPLSSYNEQFF; cdr3_nt: TGTGCCAGCAGGCACCCGGCGGGAGGGCCCCTCAGCTCCTACAATGAGCAGTTCTTC
clone_size: NA; d_call: NA; v_call: TRBV7-8; j_call: TRBJ1-5; cdr3_aa: CASSSQDYSNQPQHF; cdr3_nt: TGTGCCAGCAGCTCCCAGGACTATAGCAATCAGCCCCAGCATTTT
clone_size: NA; d_call: NA; v_call: TRBV6-2/TRBV6-3; j_call: TRBJ1-1; cdr3_aa: CASSLIGFSANTEAFF; cdr3_nt: TGTGCCAGCAGCCTAATCGGGTTCTCGGCGAACACTGAAGCTTTCTTT
clone_size: NA; d_call: NA; v_call: TRBV28; j_call: TRBJ2-4; cdr3_aa: CASSLTIEGSQPAKNIQYF; cdr3_nt: TGTGCCAGCAGTTTAACTATCGAGGGTTCTCAACCCGCCAAAAACATTCAGTACTTC
clone_size: once; d_call: TRBD1; v_call: TRBV5-4; j_call: TRBJ2-1; cdr3_aa: CASSLGGPGQHYNEQFF; cdr3_nt: TGTGCCAGCAGCTTGGGCGGTCCGGGACAGCACTACAATGAGCAGTTCTTC
clone_size: few; d_call: NA; v_call: TRBV13; j_call: TRBJ2-5; cdr3_aa: CASSYLTSQETQYF; cdr3_nt: TGTGCCAGCAGCTACCTGACAAGCCAAGAGACCCAGTACTTC
clone_size: few; d_call: NA; v_call: TRBV10-1; j_call: TRBJ1-1; cdr3_aa: CASSPGTRGNTEAFF; cdr3_nt: TGCGCCAGCAGTCCCGGGACAAGGGGCAACACTGAAGCTTTCTTT
clone_size: NA; d_call: NA; v_call: TRBV18; j_call: TRBJ2-3; cdr3_aa: CASSLGGGMDTQYF; cdr3_nt: TGTGCCAGCTCGCTAGGAGGGGGCATGGATACGCAGTATTTT
clone_size: NA; d_call: TRBD2; v_call: TRBV3-1/TRBV3-2; j_call: TRBJ2-7; cdr3_aa: CASSHSAGGGEQYF; cdr3_nt: TGTGCCAGCAGCCATTCAGCGGGAGGGGGCGAGCAGTACTTC
clone_size: once; d_call: NA; v_call: TRBV5-6; j_call: TRBJ2-3; cdr3_aa: CASSLRGTDTQYF; cdr3_nt: TGTGCCAGCAGCTTGCGGGGGACAGATACGCAGTATTTT
clone_size: NA; d_call: NA; v_call: TRBV27; j_call: TRBJ2-1; cdr3_aa: CASSFVTLSRPSYNEQFF; cdr3_nt: TGTGCCAGCAGTTTCGTCACCTTAAGCCGCCCCTCCTACAATGAGCAGTTCTTC
clone_size: NA; d_call: NA; v_call: TRBV2; j_call: TRBJ1-2; cdr3_aa: CASSPSTDIDLHSGYGYTF; cdr3_nt: TGTGCCAGCAGTCCCAGTACGGACATTGACCTCCATTCAGGTTATGGCTACACCTTC
clone_size: NA; d_call: NA; v_call: TRBV11-2; j_call: TRBJ2-5; cdr3_aa: CASSLVGGKAEETQYF; cdr3_nt: TGTGCCAGCAGCTTAGTTGGCGGGAAGGCTGAGGAGACCCAGTACTTC
clone_size: once; d_call: TRBD2; v_call: TRBV27; j_call: TRBJ2-3; cdr3_aa: CASSGLAYFTQYF; cdr3_nt: TGTGCCAGCAGTGGACTAGCGTATTTTACGCAGTATTTT
clone_size: once; d_call: NA; v_call: TRBV6-5; j_call: TRBJ1-3; cdr3_aa: CASSQQLSGNTIYF; cdr3_nt: TGTGCCAGCAGCCAACAGCTCTCTGGAAACACCATATATTTT
clone_size: once; d_call: TRBD1; v_call: TRBV5-1; j_call: TRBJ2-7; cdr3_aa: CASSSDREVSEQYF; cdr3_nt: TGCGCCAGCAGCTCGGACAGGGAAGTCTCCGAGCAGTACTTC
clone_size: NA; d_call: TRBD1; v_call: TRBV28; j_call: TRBJ2-1; cdr3_aa: CASSLSRGNNEQFF; cdr3_nt: TGTGCCAGCAGTTTAAGCAGGGGGAACAATGAGCAGTTCTTC
clone_size: NA; d_call: NA; v_call: TRBV6-1; j_call: TRBJ1-3; cdr3_aa: CASSDYGSGNTIYF; cdr3_nt: TGTGCCAGCAGTGATTACGGCTCTGGAAACACCATATATTTT
clone_size: few; d_call: NA; v_call: TRBV5-1; j_call: TRBJ1-1; cdr3_aa: CASSLQATNTEAFF; cdr3_nt: TGCGCCAGCAGCTTGCAGGCGACGAACACTGAAGCTTTCTTT
clone_size: once; d_call: TRBD2; v_call: TRBV4-3; j_call: TRBJ2-1; cdr3_aa: CASSHQSGRSSYNEQFF; cdr3_nt: TGCGCCAGCAGCCATCAGAGCGGGAGAAGCTCCTACAATGAGCAGTTCTTC
clone_size: NA; d_call: NA; v_call: TRBV29-1; j_call: TRBJ2-5; cdr3_aa: CSGLVSGVQETQYF; cdr3_nt: TGCAGCGGGTTGGTTAGCGGAGTCCAAGAGACCCAGTACTTC
clone_size: NA; d_call: TRBD1; v_call: TRBV9; j_call: TRBJ1-2; cdr3_aa: CASSEQGDGYTF; cdr3_nt: TGTGCCAGCAGCGAACAGGGGGATGGCTACACCTTC
clone_size: NA; d_call: NA; v_call: TRBV2; j_call: TRBJ2-1; cdr3_aa: CASSEEWSPLRKFF; cdr3_nt: TGTGCCAGCAGTGAAGAGTGGAGCCCCTTAAGGAAGTTCTTC
clone_size: NA; d_call: NA; v_call: TRBV5-4; j_call: TRBJ1-2; cdr3_aa: CASSLQGTYGYTF; cdr3_nt: TGTGCCAGCAGCTTGCAGGGGACCTATGGCTACACCTTC
clone_size: NA; d_call: NA; v_call: TRBV7-9; j_call: TRBJ1-2; cdr3_aa: CASSLASGRVGGYGYTF; cdr3_nt: TGTGCCAGCAGCTTAGCATCGGGCAGGGTCGGCGGCTATGGCTACACCTTC
clone_size: NA; d_call: NA; v_call: TRBV30; j_call: TRBJ1-1; cdr3_aa: CAWKRELNTEAFF; cdr3_nt: TGTGCCTGGAAACGAGAGTTGAACACTGAAGCTTTCTTT
clone_size: NA; d_call: NA; v_call: TRBV15; j_call: TRBJ2-1; cdr3_aa: CATSRGGSYNEQFF; cdr3_nt: TGTGCCACCAGCAGAGGCGGGTCCTACAATGAGCAGTTCTTC
clone_size: NA; d_call: TRBD1; v_call: TRBV6-5; j_call: TRBJ1-2; cdr3_aa: CASSTDRGGGYTF; cdr3_nt: TGTGCCAGCAGCACGGACAGGGGTGGTGGCTACACCTTC
clone_size: NA; d_call: TRBD1; v_call: TRBV18; j_call: TRBJ1-5; cdr3_aa: CASSPGTGSNQPQHF; cdr3_nt: TGTGCCAGCTCACCAGGGACAGGTAGCAATCAGCCCCAGCATTTT
clone_size: NA; d_call: TRBD1; v_call: TRBV29-1; j_call: TRBJ1-6; cdr3_aa: CSVETQGGSPLHF; cdr3_nt: TGCAGCGTTGAGACACAGGGGGGCTCACCCCTCCACTTT
clone_size: NA; d_call: TRBD1; v_call: TRBV5-1; j_call: TRBJ1-2; cdr3_aa: CASRSPGTGIYGYTF; cdr3_nt: TGCGCCAGCAGGTCCCCCGGGACAGGGATCTATGGCTACACCTTC
clone_size: once; d_call: TRBD2; v_call: TRBV5-1; j_call: TRBJ2-2; cdr3_aa: CASSLALFTSGRDTGELFF; cdr3_nt: TGCGCCAGCAGCTTGGCCCTTTTCACTAGCGGTCGCGACACCGGGGAGCTGTTTTTT
clone_size: NA; d_call: TRBD1; v_call: TRBV2; j_call: TRBJ2-5; cdr3_aa: CASQDRGWETQYF; cdr3_nt: TGTGCCAGCCAGGACAGGGGGTGGGAGACCCAGTACTTC
clone_size: NA; d_call: NA; v_call: TRBV5-1; j_call: TRBJ1-4; cdr3_aa: CASSSGVTNEKLFF; cdr3_nt: TGCGCCAGCAGCTCGGGAGTAACTAATGAAAAACTGTTTTTT
clone_size: once; d_call: TRBD1; v_call: TRBV5-1; j_call: TRBJ1-2; cdr3_aa: CASSTGQGVYYGYTF; cdr3_nt: TGCGCCAGCAGCACCGGACAGGGCGTGTACTATGGCTACACCTTC
clone_size: NA; d_call: NA; v_call: TRBV29-1; j_call: TRBJ1-2; cdr3_aa: CSVLVRGYTF; cdr3_nt: TGCAGCGTTTTAGTGCGTGGCTACACCTTC
clone_size: NA; d_call: NA; v_call: TRBV5-1; j_call: TRBJ2-1; cdr3_aa: CASSSWDSGVEQFF; cdr3_nt: TGCGCCAGCAGCTCCTGGGACTCGGGCGTGGAGCAGTTCTTC
clone_size: NA; d_call: TRBD2; v_call: TRBV19; j_call: TRBJ2-7; cdr3_aa: CASSSGLAGGYEQYF; cdr3_nt: TGTGCCAGTAGTTCAGGACTAGCGGGAGGATACGAGCAGTACTTC
clone_size: NA; d_call: NA; v_call: TRBV5-1; j_call: TRBJ1-6; cdr3_aa: CASSSATGNSPLHF; cdr3_nt: TGCGCCAGCAGCTCCGCCACGGGGAATTCACCCCTCCACTTT
clone_size: NA; d_call: NA; v_call: TRBV30; j_call: TRBJ1-5; cdr3_aa: CAWSLGSNQPQHF; cdr3_nt: TGTGCCTGGAGTTTGGGCAGCAATCAGCCCCAGCATTTT
clone_size: NA; d_call: TRBD1; v_call: TRBV6-2/TRBV6-3; j_call: TRBJ1-6; cdr3_aa: CASTPDRSSYNSPLHF; cdr3_nt: TGTGCCAGCACCCCGGACAGGAGCTCCTATAATTCACCCCTCCACTTT